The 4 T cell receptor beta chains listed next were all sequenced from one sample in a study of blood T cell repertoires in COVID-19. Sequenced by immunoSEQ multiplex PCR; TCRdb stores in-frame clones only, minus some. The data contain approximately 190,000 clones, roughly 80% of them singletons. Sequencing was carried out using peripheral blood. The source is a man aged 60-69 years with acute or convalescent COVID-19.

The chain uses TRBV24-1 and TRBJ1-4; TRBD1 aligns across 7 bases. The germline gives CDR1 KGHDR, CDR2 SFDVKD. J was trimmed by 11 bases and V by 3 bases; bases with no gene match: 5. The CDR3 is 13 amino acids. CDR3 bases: TGTGCCACCAGTGATCGGGACAGCTCCAAACTGTTTTTT. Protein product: CATSDRDSSKLFF.

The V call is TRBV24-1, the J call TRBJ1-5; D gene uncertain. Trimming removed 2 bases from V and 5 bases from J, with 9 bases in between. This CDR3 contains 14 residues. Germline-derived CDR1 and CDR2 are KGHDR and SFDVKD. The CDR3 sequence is CATSDSSGYQPQHF. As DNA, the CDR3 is TGTGCCACCAGTGATTCCTCAGGTTATCAGCCCCAGCATTTT.

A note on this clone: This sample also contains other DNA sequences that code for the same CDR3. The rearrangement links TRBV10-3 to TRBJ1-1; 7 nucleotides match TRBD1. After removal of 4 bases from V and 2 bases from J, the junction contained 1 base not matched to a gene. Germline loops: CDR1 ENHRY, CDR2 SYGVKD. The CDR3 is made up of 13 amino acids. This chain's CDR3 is CAISGQGNTEAFF. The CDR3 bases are TGTGCCATCAGTGGACAGGGAAACACTGAAGCTTTCTTT.

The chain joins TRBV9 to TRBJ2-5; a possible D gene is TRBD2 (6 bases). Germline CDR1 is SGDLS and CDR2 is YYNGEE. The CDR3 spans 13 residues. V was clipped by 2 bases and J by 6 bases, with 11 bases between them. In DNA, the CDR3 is TGTGCCAGCAGCGTGGGGGGAGAGAAGACCCAGTACTTC. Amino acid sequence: CASSVGGEKTQYF.